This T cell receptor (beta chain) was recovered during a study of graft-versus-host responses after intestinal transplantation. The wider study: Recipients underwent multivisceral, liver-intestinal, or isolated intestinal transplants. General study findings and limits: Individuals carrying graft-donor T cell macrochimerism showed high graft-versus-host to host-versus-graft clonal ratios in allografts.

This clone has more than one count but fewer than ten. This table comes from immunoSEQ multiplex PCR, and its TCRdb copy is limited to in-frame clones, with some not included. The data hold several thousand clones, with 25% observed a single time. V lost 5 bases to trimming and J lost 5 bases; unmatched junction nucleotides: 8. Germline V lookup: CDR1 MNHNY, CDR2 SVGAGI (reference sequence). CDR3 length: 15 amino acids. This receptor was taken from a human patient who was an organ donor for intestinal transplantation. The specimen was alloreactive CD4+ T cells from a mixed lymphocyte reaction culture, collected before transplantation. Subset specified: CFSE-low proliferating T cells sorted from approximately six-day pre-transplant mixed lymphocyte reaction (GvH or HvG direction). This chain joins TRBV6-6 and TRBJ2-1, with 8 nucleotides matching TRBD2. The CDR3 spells CASSDPGLANNEQFF. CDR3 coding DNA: TGTGCCAGCAGTGATCCCGGACTAGCAAACAATGAGCAGTTCTTC.